The 30 T cell receptor beta chains below come from one sample, sequenced in a study of blood T cell repertoires in COVID-19. The repertoire was sequenced with immunoSEQ multiplex PCR; TCRdb's copy has only in-frame clones and lacks some. The repertoire holds 250,000 to 400,000 clones, with around 90% as singletons. The sequencing input was PBMCs or T cells enriched from blood (not recorded which). The receptor source for this set is a man aged 60-69 years who had recovered from COVID-19.

The CDR3 DNA reads TGCGCCAGCAGTGACCGGGACAGCGGAAACACCATATATTTT. Translated, it gives CASSDRDSGNTIYF. The genes are TRBV10-1 and TRBJ1-3, with TRBD1 identical over 7 bases. The V gene end was trimmed by 3 bases and the J gene end by 4 bases; junction bases not matched to a gene: 3. Germline V gene data show CDR1 as WNHNN and CDR2 as SYGVQD (reference sequence). The CDR3 has 14 residues.

The J gene is TRBJ2-3, the V gene TRBV4-1; the match to TRBD2 covers 8 bases. This CDR3 has 15 residues. With V trimmed by 4 bases and J by 5 bases, 8 bases remained unmatched. CDR1 and CDR2 from the germline V gene are MGHRA and YSYEKL. The chain's CDR3 is CASSRPGLERDTQYF. The CDR3 nucleotides read TGCGCCAGCAGCCGACCGGGACTAGAACGAGATACGCAGTATTTT.

The chain carries TRBV25-1 and TRBJ1-1; D perhaps matches TRBD1 (6 bases). There are 13 residues in the CDR3. The V and J ends lost 9 bases and 0 bases respectively, with 11 bases between them. Germline V gene data show CDR1 as MGHDK and CDR2 as SYGVNS. The CDR3 reads CASRDNMNTEAFF. The CDR3 DNA follows: TGTGCCAGTCGGGACAACATGAACACTGAAGCTTTCTTT.

J is TRBJ1-2 and V is TRBV18, with 9 bases fitting TRBD1. J lost 8 bases, V lost 4 bases, and 14 bases had no gene match. This CDR3 has 16 amino acids. The germline V gene encodes CDR1 KGHSH and CDR2 LQKENI. This chain's CDR3 is CASSLNSADRGYGYTF. The CDR3 DNA follows: TGTGCCAGCTCACTTAATTCGGCCGACAGGGGGTACGGCTACACCTTC. Full variable domain (outside the CDR3, taken from reference TRBV18 and TRBJ1-2): NAGVMQNPRHLVRRRGQEARLRCSPMKGHSHVYWYRQLPEEGLKFMVYLQKENIIDESGMPKERFSAEFPKEGPSILRIQQVVRGDSAAYFCASSLNSADRGYGYTFGSGTRLTVV.

The chain combines TRBV6-1 with TRBJ1-5; D ambiguous. Trimming shortened V by 2 bases and J by 4 bases, and 6 bases separated the two germline ends. Germline V lookup: CDR1 MNHNS, CDR2 SASEGT. The CDR3 runs 13 residues. The CDR3 loop is CASSEMRNQPQHF. CDR3 nucleotides: TGTGCCAGCAGTGAAATGCGGAATCAGCCCCAGCATTTT.

The gene calls are TRBV27 and TRBJ1-1, with D unclear. This CDR3 is built from 13 residues. Trimming stripped 3 bases from V and 1 base from J, with 6 bases between. From germline, CDR1 is MNHEY and CDR2 SMNVEV (reference sequence). The CDR3 spells CASSFEGNTEAFF. In DNA, the CDR3 is TGTGCCAGCAGTTTTGAGGGGAACACTGAAGCTTTCTTT.

The chain employs TRBV15 and TRBJ2-5; D might be TRBD2 (6 bases). V gave up 2 bases and J gave up 5 bases, with 18 bases separating them. The V gene's germline CDR1 is LNHNV and CDR2 YYDKDF (reference sequence). The CDR3 contains 16 residues. The DNA for the CDR3 is TGTGCCACCAGCAGAAACCCTGGGACTCCCGAGGAGACCCAGTACTTC. Amino acids: CATSRNPGTPEETQYF.

The chain is built from TRBV9 and TRBJ1-4; 7 nucleotides align to TRBD1. Germline V gives CDR1 SGDLS, CDR2 YYNGEE. This CDR3 is built from 15 residues. Trimming at V came to 3 bases and at J to 5 bases, leaving 7 bases not matched to a gene. For the CDR3, the DNA is TGTGCCAGCAGCGCTAGACAGGGCGTAAATGAAAAACTGTTTTTT. It translates to CASSARQGVNEKLFF.

The V gene is TRBV7-2, the J gene TRBJ1-3; D is uncertain. Germline CDR1 is SGHTA and CDR2 is FQGNSA. Trimming cost V 0 bases and J 2 bases, with 20 bases left between them. The CDR3 sequence is 19 residues long. The CDR3 spells CASSLAFVTIRGAGNTIYF. DNA of the CDR3: TGTGCCAGCAGCTTAGCGTTCGTAACGATCCGGGGAGCTGGAAACACCATATATTTT.

This clone came up once. The chain combines TRBV11-2 with TRBJ2-1; D may be TRBD2 (6 bases). V was cut by 1 base and J by 6 bases, with 13 bases left in between. This CDR3 contains 15 residues. Per the germline V gene, CDR1 is SGHAT and CDR2 is FQNNGV. The CDR3 coding sequence is TGTGCCAGCAGCTTAGGTCGCGGGGCGGCCAATGAGCAGTTCTTC. This sequence encodes CASSLGRGAANEQFF.

The DNA for the CDR3 is TGTGCCATCAGTGCCTTGACGGGAAACACTGAAGCTTTCTTT. Translated: CAISALTGNTEAFF. The chain uses TRBV10-3 and TRBJ1-1; D is ambiguous. Germline CDR1 reads ENHRY; CDR2 reads SYGVKD. CDR3 size: 14 residues. Trimming left V 4 bases short and J 2 bases short, with 11 bases between.

J is TRBJ2-2 and V is TRBV4-2, with D possibly TRBD2 on 6 matching bases. There are 15 residues in the CDR3. Germline-derived CDR1 and CDR2 are LGHNA and YNFKEQ. Trimming removed 4 bases from V and 0 bases from J, with 9 bases in between. The CDR3 DNA follows: TGTGCCAGCAGCCCGGGACTTTCGAACACCGGGGAGCTGTTTTTT. Translating gives CASSPGLSNTGELFF.

The chain combines TRBV10-3 with TRBJ1-1, with 9 bases identical to TRBD1. The CDR3 has 13 residues. V lost 8 bases and J lost 3; bases outside the gene matches: 4. Germline V gene data show CDR1 as ENHRY and CDR2 as SYGVKD. CDR3 protein: CAIAGTGYTEAFF. The CDR3 DNA reads as TGTGCCATCGCTGGGACAGGGTACACTGAAGCTTTCTTT.

The V and J genes are TRBV7-2 and TRBJ2-2, with 7 bases identical to TRBD2. Germline V gene lookup returns CDR1 SGHTA and CDR2 FQGNSA. The CDR3 totals 14 residues. V was clipped by 7 bases and J by 6 bases; unmatched bases: 8. In DNA form, the CDR3 reads TGTGCCAGCATACTTGGGGCGGGGGCCGGGGAGCTGTTTTTT. Translating it yields CASILGAGAGELFF.

The J gene is TRBJ2-5, the V gene TRBV27, with 7 bases that match TRBD2. This CDR3 spans 13 amino acids. J was trimmed by 7 bases and V by 1 base; bases with no gene match: 3. Germline values: CDR1 MNHEY, CDR2 SMNVEV (reference sequence). The CDR3 DNA reads as TGTGCCAGCAGTTTATTGGGGGAGGGGACCCAGTACTTC. The encoded protein is CASSLLGEGTQYF.

This clone was observed a few times. V and J are TRBV15 and TRBJ1-2; 8 bases line up with TRBD1. CDR1 is LNHNV, CDR2 YYDKDF, per germline (reference sequence). J lost 8 bases, V lost 2 bases, and 7 bases had no gene match. The length of the CDR3 is 14 residues. The CDR3: CATSRWGQEYGYTF. CDR3 sequence (DNA): TGTGCCACCAGCAGATGGGGACAGGAGTACGGCTACACCTTC.

CDR3 nucleotides: TGTGCCAGCAGGCGACGCCCAGGGGGCGCAGATACGCAGTATTTT. Protein sequence: CASRRRPGGADTQYF. The rearrangement links TRBV27 to TRBJ2-3; 8 positions match TRBD1. V lost 6 bases and J lost 4; bases outside the gene matches: 9. This CDR3 is built from 15 residues. Per the germline V gene, CDR1 is MNHEY and CDR2 is SMNVEV (reference sequence).

J is TRBJ1-4 and V is TRBV6-5; no clear D. This CDR3 has 14 amino acids. CDR1 and CDR2 (germline): MNHEY, SVGAGI. Trimming removed 3 bases at V and 6 bases at J, with 11 bases between. The CDR3 reads CASSYKPRDEKLFF. The CDR3 DNA reads TGTGCCAGCAGTTATAAGCCGAGGGATGAAAAACTGTTTTTT.

CDR3 bases: TGTGCCAGCAGAAAAATCGACGAGGTAGGAGATGGCTACACCTTC. It is translated as CASRKIDEVGDGYTF. The chain is built from TRBV21-1 and TRBJ1-2. TRBV21-1 is deemed a pseudogene. The CDR3 consists of 15 residues.

This clone was seen once. The J gene is TRBJ1-5, the V gene TRBV7-2, with a weak D call TRBD1 (5 bases). The V end was cut by 0 bases, the J end by 4 bases, with 7 bases between. Germline-derived CDR1 and CDR2 are SGHTA and FQGNSA. This CDR3 spans 14 amino acids. CDR3 protein: CASSLAQGNQPQHF. CDR3 in DNA: TGTGCCAGCAGCTTAGCGCAGGGTAATCAGCCCCAGCATTTT.

J is TRBJ2-7 and V is TRBV2, with D tentatively TRBD2 (5 bases). Per germline, CDR1 SNHLY and CDR2 FYNNEI. The CDR3 sequence is 14 residues long. The V end lost 4 bases, the J end lost 2 bases, and 12 bases lay between the germline ends. CDR3 in amino acids: CASSAVRETYEQYF. CDR3 DNA sequence: TGTGCCAGCAGTGCGGTGAGGGAAACCTACGAGCAGTACTTC.

This chain joins TRBV7-9 and TRBJ2-3; 10 positions match TRBD2. V dropped 5 bases and J dropped 1; count of bases not matched to a gene: 6. The germline gives CDR1 SEHNR, CDR2 FQNEAQ (reference sequence). The CDR3 length is 16 residues. The CDR3 is CASSRTSGAGTDTQYF. The CDR3 nucleotides are TGTGCCAGCAGCAGGACTAGCGGTGCGGGCACAGATACGCAGTATTTT. The full variable domain, in which reference TRBV7-9 and TRBJ2-3 provide the parts outside the CDR3, is DTGVSQNPRHKITKRGQNVTFRCDPISEHNRLYWYRQTLGQGPEFLTYFQNEAQLEKSRLLSDRFSAERPKGSFSTLEIQRTEQGDSAMYLCASSRTSGAGTDTQYFGPGTRLTVL.

The chain employs TRBV6-5 and TRBJ1-2, with D maybe TRBD1 (5 bases). There are 12 residues in the CDR3. V lost 11 bases and J lost 7, with 17 bases in between. Germline V gene sequence: CDR1 MNHEY, CDR2 SVGAGI. The CDR3 protein is CALRRGASGYTF. In DNA form, the CDR3 reads TGTGCCCTTAGGCGGGGCGCGAGTGGCTACACCTTC.

The CDR3 reads CAINDRGPSTDTQYF. CDR3 DNA sequence: TGTGCCATCAACGACAGGGGGCCTAGCACAGATACGCAGTATTTT. This sequence joins TRBV10-3 and TRBJ2-3, with 10 positions matching TRBD1. The junction had 4 bases not matched to a gene; V was cut back by 7 bases and J by 0 bases. The CDR3 consists of 15 residues. CDR1 ENHRY and CDR2 SYGVKD come from the germline V gene.

J is TRBJ2-1 and V is TRBV5-1; 9 bases map to TRBD1. The germline V gene encodes CDR1 SGHRS and CDR2 YFSETQ. J was trimmed by 4 bases and V by 4 bases; bases with no gene match: 6. This CDR3 region has 15 residues. The CDR3 loop is CASSPGGQGYNEQFF. The CDR3 nucleotides read TGCGCCAGCAGCCCAGGGGGACAGGGTTACAATGAGCAGTTCTTC.

As DNA, the CDR3 is TGTGCCACCAAGGTACAGGGACACTATGGCTACACCTTC. Amino acid sequence: CATKVQGHYGYTF. The J gene is TRBJ1-2, the V gene TRBV2, with D maybe TRBD1 (6 bases). V shed 10 bases and J shed 3 bases, with 15 bases lying between them. The CDR3 covers 13 residues. The germline V gene encodes CDR1 SNHLY and CDR2 FYNNEI. Supplemented by reference TRBV2 and TRBJ1-2, the full variable domain reads EPEVTQTPSHQVTQMGQEVILRCVPISNHLYFYWYRQILGQKVEFLVSFYNNEISEKSEIFDDQFSVERPDGSNFTLKIRSTKLEDSAMYFCATKVQGHYGYTFGSGTRLTVV.

This clone was counted a single time. The rearrangement links TRBV3-1 (or the pseudogene TRBV3-2) to TRBJ2-1; perhaps TRBD2 as D (5 bases). V lost 1 base and J 2 bases, leaving 12 bases between the germline ends. Looked up from germline, CDR1 is LGHDT and CDR2 is YNNKEL (reference sequence). CDR3 length: 16 amino acids. The CDR3 loop is CASSQVRTLTYNEQFF. CDR3 DNA sequence: TGTGCCAGCAGCCAAGTAAGGACTCTAACCTACAATGAGCAGTTCTTC.

This clone came up once. Here the CDR3 reads CASSFSQLRTGPYEQYF. CDR3 bases: TGTGCCAGCAGTTTCTCCCAACTAAGAACAGGCCCCTACGAGCAGTACTTC. The J gene is TRBJ2-7, the V gene TRBV27; a possible D gene is TRBD1 (5 bases). Germline CDR1 reads MNHEY; CDR2 reads SMNVEV (reference sequence). The germline V and J ends were trimmed by 3 bases and 2 bases, with 20 bases remaining between them. This CDR3 is built from 17 residues.

This clone was observed at least ten times. The J gene is TRBJ2-7, the V gene TRBV11-2; D ambiguous. Germline V gene lookup returns CDR1 SGHAT and CDR2 FQNNGV. CDR3 size: 15 residues. Trimming took 4 bases from V and 2 from J, leaving 15 bases between them. In DNA form, the CDR3 reads TGTGCCAGCAGCTACCCATGGTCAGGAACCTACGAGCAGTACTTC. This sequence encodes CASSYPWSGTYEQYF. Full variable domain (missing parts from reference TRBV11-2 and TRBJ2-7): EAGVAQSPRYKIIEKRQSVAFWCNPISGHATLYWYQQILGQGPKLLIQFQNNGVVDDSQLPKDRFSAERLKGVDSTLKIQPAKLEDSAVYLCASSYPWSGTYEQYFGPGTRLTVT.

The rearrangement uses TRBV2 and TRBJ2-7; 7 nucleotides line up with TRBD1. This CDR3 spans 13 amino acids. CDR1 and CDR2 from the germline V gene are SNHLY and FYNNEI. V was clipped by 6 bases and J by 6 bases; unmatched bases: 8. The CDR3 sequence is CASSEGARVEQYF. The DNA of the CDR3 is TGTGCCAGCAGCGAGGGGGCCCGTGTCGAGCAGTACTTC.